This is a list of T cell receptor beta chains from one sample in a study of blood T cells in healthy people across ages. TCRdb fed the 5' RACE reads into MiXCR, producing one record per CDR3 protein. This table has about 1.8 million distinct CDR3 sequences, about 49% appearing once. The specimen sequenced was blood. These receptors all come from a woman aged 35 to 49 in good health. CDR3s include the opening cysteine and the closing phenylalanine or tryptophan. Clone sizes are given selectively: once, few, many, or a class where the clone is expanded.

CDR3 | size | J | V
CASSSTGVHEQYF | NA | TRBJ2-7 | TRBV18
CASSLGAIRTDTQYF | NA | TRBJ2-3 | TRBV5-6
CASSQEGSPAETQYF | NA | TRBJ2-5 | TRBV3-1
CASSPGWSFYNEQFF | NA | TRBJ2-1 | TRBV18
CASSKERNQPQHF | NA | TRBJ1-5 | TRBV28
CASSYSKGLEQYF | few | NA | TRBV6-6
CSAEGRSSYNEQFF | NA | TRBJ2-1 | TRBV20-1
CASSQFVTNYGYTF | NA | TRBJ1-2 | TRBV14
CASSRQGVGNTIYF | NA | TRBJ1-3 | TRBV6-5
CASSSPAIANYGYTF | NA | TRBJ1-2 | TRBV6-5
CSVGLAGGPGEQFF | once | TRBJ2-1 | TRBV29-1
CASSKEWHRRRVYEQYF | NA | TRBJ2-7 | TRBV21-1
CASSLRSPRGSGANVLTF | few | TRBJ2-6 | TRBV7-9
CAISEWEQPLYEQYF | NA | TRBJ2-7 | TRBV10-3
CAIGTSGGPGQYF | NA | TRBJ2-5 | TRBV6-2/TRBV6-3
CASSQESGNTDTQYF | few | TRBJ2-3 | TRBV4-3
CASSYPNGGTEAFF | NA | TRBJ1-1 | TRBV6-2/TRBV6-3
CASSTADRVGEQYF | NA | TRBJ2-7 | TRBV9
CASRPVRDSLPGQQETQYF | NA | NA | TRBV19
CASSLLARVTDTQYF | NA | TRBJ2-3 | TRBV27
CASSKPHRDPYNEQFF | NA | TRBJ2-1 | TRBV21-1
CASGKSGWETQYF | few | NA | TRBV6-5
CASSLSGTLYEQYF | NA | TRBJ2-7 | TRBV5-1
CASREQGSEQYF | few | TRBJ2-7 | TRBV28
CASSLWGGGALTETQYF | NA | TRBJ2-5 | TRBV7-2
CASSASPKNTGELFF | NA | TRBJ2-2 | TRBV12-3/TRBV12-4
CASSLGLGLAGGPLKETQYF | once | TRBJ2-5 | TRBV11-2